The entry below describes one T cell receptor beta chain. Its specificity is unknown. This sample was included in a study of CD8+ T cells in alopecia areata. Study outcomes and limitations: Because of a solitary nonresponder, the connection of baseline CD8+ expansion to response stays uncertain.

The treatment denotes: oral pan-JAK inhibitor, 5-10 mg twice daily. V dropped 4 bases and J dropped 6; count of bases not matched to a gene: 6. CDR1 is MGHRA and CDR2 is YSYEKL in the germline V gene. The CDR3 covers 16 residues. RNA was isolated and reverse transcribed to cDNA, the sequencing template. Sequencing was performed with immunoSEQ multiplex PCR; in TCRdb, only in-frame clones are kept and a portion is missing. The sample includes under 350,000 clones, about 62% of them seen just once. The receptor's source is a human donor with alopecia areata. Sequenced material: CD4+ T cells sorted from blood, taken at week 24, from a patient treated with tofacitinib. The chain uses TRBV4-1 and TRBJ2-3, with 14 bases lining up with TRBD2. For the CDR3, the DNA is TGCGCCAGCAGCCGCGGGACTAGCGGGGGAACGGATACGCAGTATTTT. This translates into CASSRGTSGGTDTQYF.